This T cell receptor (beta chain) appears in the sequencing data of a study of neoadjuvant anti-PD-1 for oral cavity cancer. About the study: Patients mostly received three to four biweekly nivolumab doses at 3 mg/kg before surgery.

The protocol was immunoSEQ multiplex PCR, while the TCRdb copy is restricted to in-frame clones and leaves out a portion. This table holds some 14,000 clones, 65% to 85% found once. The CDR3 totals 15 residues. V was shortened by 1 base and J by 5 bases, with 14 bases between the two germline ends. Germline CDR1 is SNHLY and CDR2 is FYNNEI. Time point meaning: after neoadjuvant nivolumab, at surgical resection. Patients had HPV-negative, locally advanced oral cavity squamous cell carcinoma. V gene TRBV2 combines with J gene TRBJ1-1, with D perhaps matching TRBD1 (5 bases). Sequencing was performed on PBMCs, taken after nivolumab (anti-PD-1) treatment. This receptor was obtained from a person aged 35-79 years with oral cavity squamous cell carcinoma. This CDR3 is CASSEDILPGTEAFF. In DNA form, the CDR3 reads TGTGCCAGCAGTGAAGATATCTTGCCAGGGACTGAAGCTTTCTTT.